This record covers a single TCR beta chain. This entry is derived from a study of T-cell memory formation after mild COVID-19. From the 5' RACE reads, TCRdb called clonotypes with MiXCR, one entry per CDR3 protein. This sample has more than 300,000 distinct CDR3 sequences, with roughly an eighth found just once. The CDR3 consists of 16 residues. Germline V gives CDR1 SEHNR, CDR2 FQNEAQ (reference sequence). V was cut by 5 bases and J by 2 bases, with 18 bases left in between. The sequencing sample was made of PBMCs or a T cell subset sorted from them (not recorded which). The chain is built from TRBV7-9 and TRBJ2-5; a weak D match, TRBD2 (6 bases). This TCR was recovered from a man aged 18 to 30 who had mild COVID-19 (a few samples of this study predate the infection). Cell type and time point are not known. The DNA of the CDR3 is TGTGCCAGCAGCCCACGCGGGACGCGGTGGCAAGAGACCCAGTACTTC. Its translation: CASSPRGTRWQETQYF.